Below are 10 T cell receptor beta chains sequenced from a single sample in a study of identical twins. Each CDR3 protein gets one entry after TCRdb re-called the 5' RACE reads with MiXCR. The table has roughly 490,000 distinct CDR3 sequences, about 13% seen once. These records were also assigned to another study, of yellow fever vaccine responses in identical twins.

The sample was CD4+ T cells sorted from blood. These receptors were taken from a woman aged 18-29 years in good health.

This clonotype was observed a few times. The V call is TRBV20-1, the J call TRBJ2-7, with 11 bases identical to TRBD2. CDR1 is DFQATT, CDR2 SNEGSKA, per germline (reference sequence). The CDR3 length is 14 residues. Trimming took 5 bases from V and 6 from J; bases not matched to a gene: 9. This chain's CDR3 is CSAPAGTSGLEQYF. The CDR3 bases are TGCAGTGCTCCTGCCGGGACTAGCGGACTCGAGCAGTACTTC.

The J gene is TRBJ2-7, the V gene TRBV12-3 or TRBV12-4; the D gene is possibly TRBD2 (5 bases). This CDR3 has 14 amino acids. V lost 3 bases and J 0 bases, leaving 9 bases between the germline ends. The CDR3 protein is CASSFKDSSYEQYF. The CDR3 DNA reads TGTGCCAGCAGTTTCAAGGACTCCTCCTACGAGCAGTACTTC.

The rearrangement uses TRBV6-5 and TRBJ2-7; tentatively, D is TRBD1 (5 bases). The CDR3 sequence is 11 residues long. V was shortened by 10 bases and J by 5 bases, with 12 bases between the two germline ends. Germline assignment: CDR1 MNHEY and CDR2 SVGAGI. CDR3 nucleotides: TGTGCCACCTCCAGGGCCAACGAGCAGTACTTC. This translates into CATSRANEQYF.

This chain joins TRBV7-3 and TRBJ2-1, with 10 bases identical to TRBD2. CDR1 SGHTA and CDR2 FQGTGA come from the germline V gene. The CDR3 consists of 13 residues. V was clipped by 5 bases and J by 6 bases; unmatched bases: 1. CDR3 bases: TGTGCCAGCAGCAAGCGGGGGGGCAATGAGCAGTTCTTC. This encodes CASSKRGGNEQFF.

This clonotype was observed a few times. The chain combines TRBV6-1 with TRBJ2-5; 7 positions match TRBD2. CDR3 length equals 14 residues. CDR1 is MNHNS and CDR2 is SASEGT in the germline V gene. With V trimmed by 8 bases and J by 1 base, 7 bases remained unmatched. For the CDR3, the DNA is TGTGCCAGCCGAAGCCGGGGGGTCCAAGAGACCCAGTACTTC. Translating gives CASRSRGVQETQYF.

DNA of the CDR3: TGCGCCAGCAGCCCCCGGGGTGGCAGCTCCTACGAGCAGTACTTC. Translation: CASSPRGGSSYEQYF. The chain couples TRBV5-1 to TRBJ2-7; a possible D gene is TRBD2 (5 bases). The CDR3 consists of 15 residues. Germline assignment: CDR1 SGHRS and CDR2 YFSETQ. V dropped 4 bases and J dropped 0 bases, with 14 bases sitting between them.

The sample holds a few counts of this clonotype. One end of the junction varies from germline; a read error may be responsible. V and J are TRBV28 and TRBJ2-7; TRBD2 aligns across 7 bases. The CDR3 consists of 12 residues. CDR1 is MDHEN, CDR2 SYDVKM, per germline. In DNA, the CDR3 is TGTGCCAGCGGGAGGGGCTCCTACGAGGAGTACTTC. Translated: CASGRGSYEEYF.

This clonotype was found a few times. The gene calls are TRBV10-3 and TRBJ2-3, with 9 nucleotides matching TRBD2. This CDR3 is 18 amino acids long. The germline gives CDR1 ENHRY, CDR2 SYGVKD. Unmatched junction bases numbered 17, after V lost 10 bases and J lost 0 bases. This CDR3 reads CANPEVAGAQRSTDTQYF. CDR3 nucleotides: TGTGCCAACCCGGAGGTAGCGGGGGCCCAACGGAGCACAGATACGCAGTATTTT.

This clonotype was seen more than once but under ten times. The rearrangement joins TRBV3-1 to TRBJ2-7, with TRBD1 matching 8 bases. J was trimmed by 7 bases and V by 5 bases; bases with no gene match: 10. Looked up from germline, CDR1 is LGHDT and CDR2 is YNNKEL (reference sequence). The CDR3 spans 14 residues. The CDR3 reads CASSSRDRRSEQYF. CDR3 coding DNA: TGTGCCAGCAGCTCCCGGGACAGGAGGTCGGAGCAGTACTTC.

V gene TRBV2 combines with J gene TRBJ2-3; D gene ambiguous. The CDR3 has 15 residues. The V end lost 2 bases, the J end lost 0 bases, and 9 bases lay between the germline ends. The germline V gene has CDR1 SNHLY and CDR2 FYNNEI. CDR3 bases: TGTGCCAGCAGTGAACTACCCATGAGCACAGATACGCAGTATTTT. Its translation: CASSELPMSTDTQYF.